This T cell receptor beta chain came from a study of cytomegalovirus exposure and HLA in healthy donors (dated by TCRdb to 2016 to 2017). As for the study more broadly: An earlier analysis of several hundred of the donors reported over 250 Gb of sequence data and 117 million unique TCR beta sequences obtained from approximately 180 million T cells. Roughly 300 gigabases of sequencing data and roughly 81 million unique TCR sequences made up an early release that covered fewer than 650 HLA-typed donors. The genetic ancestry cluster associated with self-reported Caucasian donors included 81% of the 300 to 400 genotyped donors. The study was designed to test whether signatures of past pathogen exposure could be identified by cataloging public T cell receptors. The study used immunosequencing to profile the T cell repertoires of under 700 subjects and linked those repertoires to cytomegalovirus serostatus. A separate validation cohort of some 130 different subjects was used in addition to the roughly 640-subject first cohort. The study combined high-throughput TCR immunosequencing, statistical association of individual TCRs with disease status, and machine learning to predict cytomegalovirus infection status. A later analysis re-examined previously published TCR beta repertoires from several hundred donors and added high-resolution HLA genotyping to investigate patterns of TCR occurrence. Rather than drawing on any new phenotypic data, the later analysis identified candidate immune exposures from TCR beta sequences and the way those sequences occurred across donors. In an earlier analysis of more than 550 of the donors, high-throughput TCR beta sequencing was used to judge whether each TCR beta V gene segment behaved as functional or pseudogenic. Alongside the repertoire data, information on donor age, sex, ethnicity and CMV serostatus was compiled. A later genetic analysis took genome-wide SNP genotypes for about three fifths of the 666 donors and used that subset as a discovery cohort. Every discovery cohort repertoire had been produced on one sequencing platform. Class I and class II HLA loci were covered by the typing at four-digit resolution. The number of donors typed differed by locus, with 629-630 for A, B, C, DRB1 and DQB1, around 500 for DQA1, about 610 for DPA1, and some 440 for DPB1. About 5 DR-DQ haplotypes were handled as single units for association and clustering, since linkage in the cohort was strong. Among several hundred genotyped donors of the cohort, an average of roughly 230,000 unique TCR beta nucleotide sequences was sequenced per donor, of which approximately 18% were non-productive.

The method behind the library was the immunoSEQ multiplex PCR assay. For the multiplex PCR, a mixture combining 60 forward primers for TCR Vbeta segments and 13 reverse primers for TCR Jbeta segments was used. A multiplex PCR assay on genomic DNA amplified the CDR3 region of rearranged TCR beta genes. Amplified TCR beta libraries were sequenced as 87-base-pair reads on the Illumina HiSeq System. The original pipeline was this. In a later analysis, some 80 million unique TCR beta chains were counted across the approximately 620 repertoires, and roughly 10 million of these chains were shared by at least two donors. A nearest-neighbor algorithm error-corrected the raw reads and collapsed the reads into unique sequences, merging closely related sequences to remove PCR and sequencing errors. Alignment of CDR3 sequences to IMGT reference sequences was used to assign V, D and J gene segments. Each retained sequence needed at least a six-nucleotide match to both a V gene segment and a J gene segment. A rearrangement was called productive if the CDR3 had no stop codons and remained in frame with V and J, and every other rearrangement was called non-productive. CDR3 was defined according to IMGT convention as the region running from the second conserved V-encoded cysteine to the conserved J-encoded phenylalanine. The earlier analysis of a few hundred of the donors excluded sequences that lacked an unambiguous match to a single V gene segment. In an earlier analysis of a few hundred of the donors, V segments were called functional above 56.7% productive rearrangements and were called segregating when the between-donor standard deviation exceeded 5%. A statistical classification framework was developed to diagnose cytomegalovirus status using the catalog of TCR beta chain sequences. A later analysis assigned V and J genes by comparing TCR nucleotide sequences with IMGT/GENE-DB human TR gene sequences. Using the TCRdist pipeline, a later analysis assigned CDR3 sequences along with most-parsimonious VDJ recombination scenarios. In a later analysis, each TCR beta chain was defined by its CDR3 amino acid sequence together with its V-gene family, and reads lacking a unique V-gene family were excluded. A later analysis removed 600 or so highly shared, low-generation-probability nucleotide sequences to deal with suspected cross-contamination and a sequencing artifact. A later analysis calculated a clonal expansion index for each public chain from normalized within-repertoire ranks of inferred template counts. A later analysis computed generation probabilities with a VDJ recombination model fitted to out-of-frame rearrangements, and checked the results against IGoR. In a later analysis, TCR-TCR, TCR-HLA and TCR-CMV co-occurrence was scored with hypergeometric tests, and a repertoire-size bias correction was applied to TCR pairs. In a later analysis, false discovery rates were estimated by permuting HLA or CMV assignments 20 times. In a later analysis, co-occurring TCRs were grouped using DBSCAN, and TCRdist sequence similarity was added for clustering within HLA-allele-positive subsets. Repertoires with fewer than 30,000 or more than 120,000 public chains were left out of co-occurrence clustering, as were several repertoires with anomalous nucleotide sharing. In its TCRdb copy, this immuneACCESS table keeps in-frame sequences only and misses some clones. Where compared with another copy, unresolved V genes explain less than half of these, and the others have no known cause. V and J calls and clone size follow that table, whereas D and trimming were derived from the DNA. This sample is represented by 70,000 to 80,000 clones; just under 80% of them were singletons. The ten largest clones add up to approximately 8.9% of the sample.

Overall study outcomes, separate from this receptor: In this cohort, only TCR beta chains were sequenced, and detectable features were limited by the absence of alpha or paired-chain data. A cluster of highly shared sequence variants was judged likely to represent a technical artifact of the sequencing pipeline. At a false discovery rate of 0.05, a later analysis linked around 15,000 TCR beta sequences to specific HLA alleles. For the cohort, immune exposure information was limited to CMV serostatus. A further reported finding was that TCR beta sequences accurately predicted the HLA-A and HLA-B alleles for most subjects in the first cohort. Assigning TCR associations to individual alleles was difficult when HLA alleles, especially DR and DQ, strongly co-occurred. In an earlier analysis of around 500 of the donors, most TCR beta V segments appeared in productive rearrangements about 90% or about 30% of the time, broadly matching IMGT annotations. The authors suggested that the approach could potentially be generalized to other disease states and immunological phenotypes. The study listed 150 to 200 TCR beta chains as associated with cytomegalovirus. In a later analysis, several top co-occurrence clusters were reported to appear linked to parvovirus B19, influenza, CMV and Epstein-Barr virus. Some IMGT-functional V segments, including TRBV6-2 and TRBV6-3, could not be told apart with the 87-base-pair reads, so those segments were excluded. Because counts were too low, approximately 15 rarely observed V segments, including chromosome 9 orphons, were excluded from the earlier analysis of around 590 of the donors. Most TCR sequences were observed very rarely across donors, whereas some public TCRs were present in many individuals. Correlated functional status among segregating V segments might be attributable to linkage disequilibrium, but an unknown experimental factor could not be ruled out. HLA typing was unavailable for some donors at each locus, so association tests used only the typed subset. A later genetic analysis reported fewer N-insertions in productive TCRs among donors in an Asian-associated ancestry cluster than the roughly 620-donor mean. Cytomegalovirus status was reported to be diagnosed by the classifier with high specificity and sensitivity in both the original and validation cohorts. According to a later analysis, TCR association rates differed among HLA loci, with DRB1 alleles showing the most associated TCRs and HLA-C alleles showing the fewest. V-gene and J-gene trimming of TCR beta chains was associated with a missense DCLRE1C variant in a later genetic analysis, and the association was replicated in an independent cohort. According to a later analysis, most CMV-associated TCR beta chains appeared to be HLA-restricted, and the HLA associations seemed to be driven largely by CMV exposure. In vitro tests confirmed that a few of the cytomegalovirus-associated TCR beta chains recognize cytomegalovirus antigens. In a later analysis, HLA-associated TCR beta chains were found to be more clonally expanded and to have lower generation probabilities than equally common non-associated chains. Presence/absence analyses assumed roughly uniform sequencing depth across donors, an assumption that may not hold.

The germline V gene yields MRHNA for CDR1 and SNTAGT for CDR2. Deletion took 9 bases off V and 0 bases off J, with a span of 10 bases between the germline ends. The CDR3, cysteine through phenylalanine, is 13 amino acids long. The read is trimmed to its CDR3 DNA, 39 bases read in frame from base 1. The cohort was made up of roughly 670 healthy bone marrow donors. Cohort members were all nominally healthy when sampled, although unrecorded immune exposures were likely present. The donor was CMV seropositive and belonged to the group of around 300 seropositive cohort members. Every donor gave a peripheral blood sample, and the peripheral blood mononuclear cells from that sample were used for TCR beta sequencing. Genomic DNA was extracted from the blood cell samples with the Qiagen DNeasy Blood Extraction Kit. This clone has just a few counts. This receptor's antigen is unknown. Within one base of it there is no much larger clone, and no base qualities were kept.

Sequencing was done on a sample of PBMCs. The chain is assembled from TRBV6-4 and TRBJ2-3; the best D guess is TRBD1, with 6 bases matching. The sequence came from a woman aged 40 to 50 in good health and CMV-seropositive. CDR3 protein: CARRTASTDTQYF. The DNA sequence is as follows: TGTGCCAGACGGACAGCTAGCACAGATACGCAGTATTTT.